The rows below give T cell receptor beta chains drawn from one sample of a study of beta chain features in type 1 diabetes. TCRdb keeps only in-frame clones here, not all; method: immunoSEQ multiplex PCR. This table has under 130,000 clones, around 30% appearing once. The sample taken for sequencing was central memory CD4+ T cells from blood. The source is a woman under 30 with type 1 diabetes. Both conserved end residues are part of each CDR3. Expanded clones are given a class, and other clones once, few, many or no size at all.

NA	16	TRBV6-5	CASSYSPPGGGDTQYF
NA	13	TRBV2	CASRGQGSYGYTF
few	15	TRBV27	CASSRAGGGTDTQYF
NA	15	TRBV10-3	CATGPGSDGVTEAFF
many	12	TRBV29-1	CSAGHSTGELFF
few	13	TRBV28	CASSGAPSYEQYF
few	15	TRBV7-9	CASSFYLDSTDTQYF
few	13	TRBV27	CASSSNRVHEQYF
NA	15	TRBV5-1	CASSLAQGPTYGYTF
NA	13	TRBV2	CASSKEGPNEQFF
NA	15	TRBV5-4	CASSFTLVSYNEQFF
NA	13	TRBV28	CASSGGAPDTQYF
NA	14	TRBV7-2	CASSLGLAQETQYF
NA	13	TRBV2	CASSVDSNTEAFF
NA	16	TRBV7-6	CASSLSQGTGANVLTF
NA	19	TRBV15	CATSRDQLGLAGVMGEQFF
NA	15	TRBV6-6	CASSPALLSYNEQFF
NA	13	TRBV6-1	CASKDTSNQPQHF
NA	16	TRBV7-9	CASSFLTGTLNYEQYF
NA	17	TRBV7-9	CASSQSPASGSSYEQYF
NA	13	TRBV29-1	CSARDSLNQPQHF
few	18	TRBV27	CASSLDRWIRDSEETQYF
NA	15	TRBV19	CASSIGQGPYQPQHF
NA	16	TRBV9	CASSVGPAGSTDTQYF
NA	15	TRBV6-5	CASSYFPGEDNEQFF
NA	15	TRBV27	CASSPQSRDRFEAFF
few	14	TRBV19	CASLGTAINQPQHF
few	14	TRBV11-2	CASSFSGQGDTQYF
NA	15	TRBV18	CASSEVVIGNTEAFF
few	13	TRBV7-8	CASRPGQYNEQFF
once	15	TRBV2	CASSSTLPAKNIQYF